Detailed here is one T cell receptor (beta chain). Trimming left V 4 bases short and J 3 bases short, with 7 bases between. The CDR3 is made up of 12 amino acids. Germline V gives CDR1 SGDLS, CDR2 YYNGEE. Clones were read by immunoSEQ multiplex PCR, and TCRdb kept only the in-frame ones, dropping some. This repertoire shows around 100,000 clones, approximately 91% found once; its top ten account for approximately 3.5%. This sample is part of a study of T cell changes during pregnancy in multiple sclerosis. The sequenced sample was peripheral blood, obtained after pregnancy. The TCR sequence derives from a female donor with multiple sclerosis, enrolled in a pregnancy study. The chain is built from TRBV9 and TRBJ1-1; no reliable D call. The CDR3 nucleotides read TGTGCCAGCAGCCCTACGGACACTGAAGCTTTCTTT. It encodes CASSPTDTEAFF. Together with reference TRBV9 and TRBJ1-1, the CDR3 gives the full variable domain: DSGVTQTPKHLITATGQRVTLRCSPRSGDLSVYWYQQSLDQGLQFLIQYYNGEERAKGNILERFSAQQFPDLHSELNLSSLELGDSALYFCASSPTDTEAFFGQGTRLTVV.